A selection of T cell receptor beta chains follows, all from one sample in a study of T cell repertoires in cytomegalovirus infection. These receptors are not linked to any known antigen. Via MiXCR, TCRdb re-called the reads, giving one row per CDR3 protein. The top ten hold about half of the sample, which has about 570,000 distinct CDR3 sequences, 40% seen once. This material consisted of cultured PBMCs, taken from culture after CMV antigen stimulation. The receptor source for this set is a human donor in good health (CMV status not recorded). Some clones in this sample may be carry-over from other donors' samples. CDR3s include the opening cysteine and the closing phenylalanine or tryptophan. The order of the fields is clone size, V gene, J gene, CDR3 protein. Expanded clones are given a class, and other clones once, few, many or no size at all.

>-|TRBV7-6|TRBJ2-1
CASSLNLGANNEQFF
>-|TRBV12-3/TRBV12-4|TRBJ2-7
CASGTGRFKQYF
>few|TRBV20-1|TRBJ2-3
CSALAGVEDTQYF
>many|TRBV7-2|TRBJ2-1
CASSWLGLAGGRSYNEQFF
>-|TRBV20-1|TRBJ2-1
CSARDVERVGGEQFF
>-|TRBV20-1|TRBJ1-4
CSAAQRSEKLFF
>-|TRBV18|TRBJ2-1
CASSQERDSYNEQFF
>-|TRBV7-2|TRBJ2-7
CASSLARTSGSYEQYF
>-|TRBV6-6|TRBJ2-3
CASSYSGAGGPDTQYF
>-|TRBV6-2/TRBV6-3|TRBJ1-2
CASSPRQGAGYTF
>many|TRBV10-3|TRBJ2-3
CAIRGPDTQYF
>few|TRBV7-7|TRBJ2-2
CASSTRTGDNTGELFF
>-|TRBV12-3/TRBV12-4|TRBJ2-7
CASGRGISYEQYF
>few|TRBV7-2|TRBJ2-3
CASSKAGIRTDTQYF
>few|TRBV6-5|TRBJ2-7
CASSYSSYGSSYEQYF
>few|TRBV7-2|TRBJ2-5
CASSSPGRGKTQYF
>-|TRBV6-8|TRBJ2-1
CASSYEGGGYYNEQFF
>few|TRBV12-3/TRBV12-4|TRBJ2-1
CASSRGLAYNEQFF
>-|TRBV4-1|TRBJ1-1
CASSQRAPGEDRAFF
>-|TRBV7-4|TRBJ2-7
CASSQERNEQYF
>-|TRBV7-2|TRBJ2-5
CASSFSGLAGWETQYF
>-|TRBV12-3/TRBV12-4|TRBJ2-1
CASSLGLVSYNEQFF
>-|TRBV24-1|TRBJ1-4
CATSGPLQGSLFF
>-|TRBV7-6|TRBJ2-1
CASSLSSGGMSYNEQFF
>-|TRBV11-2|TRBJ1-2
CASREAGQLPGYTF
>-|TRBV5-3|TRBJ1-1
CASSTWDRGSTEAFF
>few|TRBV7-9|TRBJ2-5
CASSSDRGLRETQYF
>-|TRBV28|TRBJ1-1
CAIRRDQNTEAFF
>few|TRBV7-8|TRBJ2-3
CASSPHGPGTHLGDTQYF
>-|TRBV19|TRBJ2-7
CASPDRAYEQYF
>few|TRBV12-5|TRBJ1-1
CASGTESVGNTEAFF
>-|TRBV12-3/TRBV12-4|TRBJ1-6
CASSLIWQGDSPLHF
>few|TRBV27|TRBJ1-2
CASSKGSNYGYTF
>few|TRBV7-2|TRBJ2-7
CASSPRGFGTGSYEQYF
>few|TRBV7-6|TRBJ2-6
CASSLVSTTSSGANVLTF
>few|TRBV5-4|TRBJ1-2
CASSAPGQGVSGYTF
>-|TRBV19|TRBJ1-5
CASTVWDSNQPQHF
>once|TRBV7-6|TRBJ2-5
CASSPWTSGGTGETQYF
>-|TRBV6-6|TRBJ1-1
CASRQPDDTEAFF
>-|TRBV28|TRBJ1-2
CASSFPQLNYGYTF
>few|TRBV4-1|TRBJ2-2
CASSHPVAGELFF
>-|TRBV5-4|TRBJ2-7
CASRNLSSYEQYF
>-|TRBV10-3|TRBJ1-6
CAISLGQSTYSPLHF
>-|TRBV7-9|TRBJ2-2
CASSLRDTNTGELFF
>many|TRBV7-2|TRBJ2-7
CASSLVPSSYEQYF
>few|TRBV5-4|TRBJ2-1
CASSVQREYEQFF
>-|TRBV20-1|TRBJ2-7
CSASALGYEQYF
>few|TRBV7-6|TRBJ2-5
CASSLNPTSGGETQYF
>-|TRBV12-3/TRBV12-4|TRBJ2-2
CASSRDPGELFF
>few|TRBV7-2|TRBJ1-1
CASSSDSDTEAFF
>-|TRBV6-5|TRBJ2-7
CASSYLGQGASEQYF
>-|TRBV6-2/TRBV6-3|TRBJ1-3
CASRQASGNTIYF
>few|TRBV19|TRBJ2-7
CASSTFPGTYEQYF
>few|TRBV7-6|TRBJ2-5
CASSLVTGTSTGTQYF
>few|TRBV2|TRBJ1-2
CASRFPSGYTF
>-|TRBV7-9|TRBJ1-4
CASSFFQGTNEKLFF
>many|TRBV4-2|TRBJ2-2
CASSQGTSGGAVTGELFF
>-|TRBV4-3|TRBJ2-3
CASSLGTSGALSDTQYF
>few|TRBV20-1|TRBJ1-1
CSARRMRTLGTEAFF